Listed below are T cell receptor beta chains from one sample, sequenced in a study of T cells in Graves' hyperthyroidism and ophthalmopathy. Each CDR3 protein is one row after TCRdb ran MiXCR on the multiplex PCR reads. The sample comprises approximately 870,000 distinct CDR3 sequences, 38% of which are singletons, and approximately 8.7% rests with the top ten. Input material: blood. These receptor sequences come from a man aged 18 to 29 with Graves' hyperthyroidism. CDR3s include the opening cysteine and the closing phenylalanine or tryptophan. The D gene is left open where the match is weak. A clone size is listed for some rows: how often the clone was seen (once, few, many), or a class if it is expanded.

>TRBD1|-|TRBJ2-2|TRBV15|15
CATSRLRGRTGELFF
TGTGCCACCAGCAGATTGAGGGGGCGGACCGGGGAGCTGTTTTTT
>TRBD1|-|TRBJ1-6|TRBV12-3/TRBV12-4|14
CASSMGQGRSPLHF
TGTGCCAGCAGTATGGGACAGGGGAGGTCACCCCTCCACTTT
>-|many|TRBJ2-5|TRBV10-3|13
CAISSGVQETQYF
TGTGCCATCAGCTCGGGTGTCCAAGAGACCCAGTACTTC
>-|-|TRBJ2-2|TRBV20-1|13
CSATTSNTGEPFF
TGCAGTGCTACGACATCGAACACCGGGGAGCCGTTTTTT
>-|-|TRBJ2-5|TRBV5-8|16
CASSPGHGGGQETQYF
TGTGCCAGCAGCCCGGGCCATGGCGGCGGGCAAGAGACCCAGTACTTC
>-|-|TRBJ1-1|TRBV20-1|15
CSAAAIFTLNTEAFF
TGCAGTGCGGCAGCGATCTTCACATTGAACACTGAAGCTTTCTTT
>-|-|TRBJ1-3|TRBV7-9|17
CASSTPQVQRSGNTIYF
TGTGCCAGCAGCACTCCCCAGGTACAGCGCTCTGGAAACACCATATATTTT
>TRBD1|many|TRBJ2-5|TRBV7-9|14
CASSGDRGPQTQYF
TGTGCCAGCAGCGGGGACAGGGGACCACAGACCCAGTACTTC
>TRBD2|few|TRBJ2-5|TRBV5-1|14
CASSPRTREETQYF
TGCGCCAGCAGCCCCCGGACTAGGGAAGAGACCCAGTACTTC
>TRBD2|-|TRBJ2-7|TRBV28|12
CASRTSEGEQYF
TGTGCCAGCAGGACTAGCGAGGGCGAGCAGTACTTC